This TCR beta chain was documented in a study of cytomegalovirus exposure and HLA in healthy donors (dated by TCRdb to the late 2010s). Context from the whole study: In an earlier analysis of approximately 640 of the donors, 276 Gb of sequence data and some 100 million unique TCR beta sequences from roughly 190 million T cells were reported. The number of typed donors differed by locus: 629-630 for A, B, C, DRB1 and DQB1; some 500 for DQA1; approximately 600 for DPA1; and some 430 for DPB1. The study aimed to test whether signatures of past pathogen exposure could be identified by cataloging public T cell receptors. To decide whether each TCR beta V gene segment behaved as functional or pseudogenic, an earlier analysis of 587 of the donors relied on high-throughput TCR beta sequencing. A separate validation cohort of about 110 different subjects was used in addition to the approximately 670-subject first cohort. Of the roughly 410 genotyped donors, 81% were placed in the genetic ancestry cluster associated with self-reported Caucasian donors. High-throughput TCR immunosequencing, statistical association of individual TCRs with disease status, and machine learning were combined to predict cytomegalovirus infection status. All discovery cohort repertoires had been generated on a single sequencing platform. The study used immunosequencing to profile the T cell repertoires of more than 650 subjects and linked those repertoires to cytomegalovirus serostatus. Roughly five DR-DQ haplotypes were handled as single units for association and clustering, since linkage in the cohort was strong. In a later analysis, previously published TCR beta repertoires from 666 donors were re-analyzed and high-resolution HLA genotyping was added so that TCR occurrence patterns could be studied. An early release that covered some 630 HLA-typed donors contained 300 to 350 gigabases of sequencing data and 75 million to 100 million unique TCR sequences. Among about 410 genotyped donors of the cohort, an average of around 240,000 unique TCR beta nucleotide sequences was sequenced per donor, of which approximately 19% were non-productive. The later analysis used no new phenotypic data to find candidate immune exposures, relying instead on TCR beta sequences and their occurrence across donors. Alongside the repertoire data, information on donor age, sex, ethnicity and CMV serostatus was compiled. HLA typing covered class I and class II loci at four-digit resolution. A later genetic analysis used genome-wide SNP genotypes for about 60% of the roughly 700 donors, treating that subset as a discovery cohort.

Library generation was performed with the immunoSEQ multiplex PCR assay. A mixture of 60 forward primers for TCR Vbeta segments and 13 reverse primers for TCR Jbeta segments was used in the multiplex PCR. The CDR3 region of rearranged TCR beta genes was amplified from genomic DNA with a multiplex PCR assay. Amplified TCR beta libraries were sequenced as 87-base-pair reads on the Illumina HiSeq System. For the original study's pipeline: A later analysis counted some 80 million unique TCR beta chains across the 550 to 700 repertoires, and around 9.9 million of these chains were shared by at least two donors. To remove PCR and sequencing errors, raw reads were error-corrected and collapsed into unique sequences using a nearest-neighbor algorithm that merged closely related sequences. To assign V, D and J gene segments, CDR3 sequences were aligned to IMGT reference sequences. Each retained sequence needed at least a six-nucleotide match to both a V gene segment and a J gene segment. A rearrangement was called productive if the CDR3 had no stop codons and remained in frame with V and J, and every other rearrangement was called non-productive. Following IMGT convention, CDR3 was defined as the stretch from the second conserved V-encoded cysteine to the conserved J-encoded phenylalanine. The earlier analysis of 500 to 750 of the donors excluded any sequence lacking an unambiguous match to a single V gene segment. An earlier analysis of approximately 590 of the donors called V segments functional above 56.7% productive rearrangements and segregating when the between-donor standard deviation exceeded 5%. A statistical classification framework was built to diagnose cytomegalovirus status from the catalog of TCR beta chain sequences. In a later analysis, V and J genes were assigned by comparing TCR nucleotide sequences against IMGT/GENE-DB human TR gene sequences. In a later analysis, CDR3 sequences and most-parsimonious VDJ recombination scenarios were assigned using the TCRdist pipeline. In a later analysis, each TCR beta chain was defined by its CDR3 amino acid sequence together with its V-gene family, and reads lacking a unique V-gene family were excluded. A later analysis removed 592 highly shared, low-generation-probability nucleotide sequences to deal with suspected cross-contamination and a sequencing artifact. For each public chain, a later analysis derived a clonal expansion index from normalized ranks of inferred template counts within each repertoire. A later analysis computed generation probabilities with a VDJ recombination model fitted to out-of-frame rearrangements, and checked the results against IGoR. In a later analysis, hypergeometric tests were used to score TCR-TCR, TCR-HLA and TCR-CMV co-occurrence, with a repertoire-size bias correction applied to TCR pairs. In a later analysis, false discovery rates were estimated by permuting HLA or CMV assignments 20 times. In a later analysis, co-occurring TCRs were grouped with DBSCAN, and TCRdist sequence similarity was added when clustering was performed within HLA-allele-positive subsets. For co-occurrence clustering, repertoires with fewer than 30,000 or more than 120,000 public chains were excluded, along with roughly 5 repertoires with anomalous nucleotide sharing. TCRdb limited this immuneACCESS table to in-frame rearrangements with V and J called. A share of clones is missing; checked studies link under half to unresolved V genes, and the rest is unexplained. V, J and clone size reflect that table, while D and trimming were determined from the DNA. The sample table lists over 150,000 clones, about 84% of them with a count of one. The biggest ten clones account for around 4.9% of the sample.

Trimming removed 1 base from V and 5 bases from J, leaving 16 bases between the germline ends. Reading the germline V gene gives CDR1 MGHRA and CDR2 YSYEKL. Its CDR3 holds 16 amino acids, cysteine through phenylalanine. The only DNA kept is the CDR3, 48 bases in frame from the first base. In total, more than 500 healthy bone marrow donors made up the cohort. All cohort members were sampled while nominally healthy, although unrecorded immune exposures were likely present. The donor was CMV seronegative and belonged to the group of several hundred seronegative cohort members. A peripheral blood sample was provided by each donor, and peripheral blood mononuclear cells were used for TCR beta sequencing. The Qiagen DNeasy Blood Extraction Kit was used to extract genomic DNA from the blood cell samples. Turning to this clone: Its target antigen remains unknown. No clone much larger than this one lies a single base away; base qualities are absent.

Overall study results and their limits: In a later analysis, HLA-associated TCR beta chains showed more clonal expansion and lower generation probabilities than non-associated chains that were equally common. The earlier analysis of approximately 590 of the donors excluded around 17 rarely observed V segments, including chromosome 9 orphons, because counts were too low. In a later analysis, most CMV-associated TCR beta chains were found to appear HLA-restricted, with HLA associations seemingly driven largely by CMV exposure. Because HLA typing was unavailable for some donors at each locus, only the typed subset was used in association tests. A total of 150 or so TCR beta chains were listed by the study as associated with cytomegalovirus. For the cohort, immune exposure information was limited to CMV serostatus. In a later analysis, some 18,000 TCR beta sequences were associated with specific HLA alleles at a false discovery rate of 0.05. The authors suggested that the approach could potentially be generalized to other disease states and immunological phenotypes. According to a later analysis, parvovirus B19, influenza, CMV and Epstein-Barr virus appeared linked to several top co-occurrence clusters. The presence/absence analyses assumed that sequencing depth was roughly uniform across donors, and that assumption may not be true. When HLA alleles, especially DR and DQ, strongly co-occurred, TCR associations were difficult to assign to individual alleles. In an earlier analysis of about 550 of the donors, most TCR beta V segments were observed in productive rearrangements about 87% or about 30% of the time, broadly matching IMGT annotations. In vitro tests confirmed that a few of the cytomegalovirus-associated TCR beta chains recognize cytomegalovirus antigens. Correlated functional status among segregating V segments might be attributable to linkage disequilibrium, but an unknown experimental factor could not be ruled out. A further reported finding was that TCR beta sequences accurately predicted the HLA-A and HLA-B alleles for most subjects in the first cohort. A later genetic analysis associated a missense DCLRE1C variant with V-gene and J-gene trimming of TCR beta chains, and an independent cohort replicated the association. According to a later analysis, TCR association rates differed among HLA loci, with DRB1 alleles showing the most associated TCRs and HLA-C alleles showing the fewest. A cluster of highly shared sequence variants was judged likely to represent a technical artifact of the sequencing pipeline. According to a later genetic analysis, donors in an Asian-associated ancestry cluster had fewer N-insertions in productive TCRs than the approximately 630-donor mean. Some IMGT-functional V segments, including TRBV6-2 and TRBV6-3, could not be told apart with the 87-base-pair reads, so those segments were excluded. Most TCR sequences were observed very rarely across donors, whereas some public TCRs were present in many individuals. The classifier was reported to diagnose cytomegalovirus status with high specificity and sensitivity in both the original and validation cohorts. The cohort was sequenced for TCR beta chains only, and without alpha or paired-chain data the features that could be detected were limited.

The V gene is TRBV4-1 and the J gene is TRBJ2-3; the D gene cannot be named for sure. This receptor was identified in a man younger than 30 in good health and CMV-seronegative. The source material was PBMCs. The CDR3 protein sequence reads: CASSQVVLSTVDTQYF. The DNA reads as follows: TGCGCCAGCAGCCAAGTCGTGCTGTCAACAGTAGATACGCAGTATTTT.